The sequence of this TCR beta chain was determined in a study of T cells expressing NK-cell markers. Study details: Sequenced donors, eight in total, included seven who were HCMV-seropositive and one who was seronegative.

This CDR3 is 13 amino acids long. Looked up from germline, CDR1 is GTSNPN and CDR2 is SVGIG (reference sequence). In generating TCR beta cDNA, 5'RACE template switching with UMIs was used. From its re-call of the 5' RACE reads, TCRdb lists each CDR3 protein once, without DNA. In total, the table holds about 260,000 distinct CDR3 sequences. This receptor was identified in a woman aged 18 to 75 in good health. This chain joins TRBV30 and TRBJ2-1; there is no DNA to check the TCRdb D call of TRBD2. The sample taken for sequencing was blood T cells: a sorted CD56 or NKG2C T cell subset, CD4+ or CD8+ T cells, or bulk PBMC T cells (not recorded which). The CDR3 sequence: CAWSRLGPGEQFF.